This T cell receptor beta chain was documented in a study of blood T cell repertoires in COVID-19. Study context: Italy, Spain and the United States were the sources of the convalescent and acute COVID-19 samples. T cells, B-cell-depleted T cells, or PBMCs supplied cDNA or gDNA.

Original processing notes: The authors estimated nucleated cell counts from reference gene primer amplification. Sequencing used immunoSEQ multiplex PCR; TCRdb keeps in-frame clones, though not all of them. That table gives V, J and clone size, and the DNA gave D and trimming. This repertoire shows about 240,000 clones, about four fifths found once; its top ten account for 1.9%. Sequences were obtained from peripheral blood. This TCR was sampled from a man aged 30-40 years who had recovered from COVID-19.

The CDR3: CATGGDPSTDTQYF. The CDR3 coding sequence is TGTGCCACCGGAGGGGATCCTAGCACAGATACGCAGTATTTT. The chain uses TRBV10-3 and TRBJ2-3; a possible D gene is TRBD2 (6 bases). Trimming left V 10 bases short and J 0 bases short, with 14 bases between. This CDR3 region has 14 residues. The germline CDR1 and CDR2 sequences are ENHRY and SYGVKD.